This T cell receptor beta chain was documented in a study of cytomegalovirus exposure and HLA in healthy donors. General study findings and limits: A later analysis linked a missense variant in DCLRE1C to the trimming of TCR beta V and J genes. Evidence from a later analysis indicated that most CMV-associated TCR beta chains looked HLA-restricted.

The CDR3 runs to 17 residues. Looked up from germline, CDR1 is SGHNT and CDR2 is YYREEE (reference sequence). V was shortened by 3 bases and J by 0 bases, with 16 bases between the two germline ends. The PCR was carried out with 60 Vbeta primers and 13 Jbeta primers. Sequencing was performed with immunoSEQ multiplex PCR; in TCRdb, only in-frame clones are kept and a portion is missing. The data contain some 140,000 clones, roughly 77% of them singletons. Remarks on this clone: The antigen is undetermined.

The receptor's source is a man between 25 and 39 years old in good health and CMV-seropositive. Sample: PBMCs. This chain connects TRBV5-4 to TRBJ1-3; D is perhaps TRBD1 (5 bases). CDR3 nucleotide sequence: TGTGCCAGCAGCTATGGTTACAGGCGAACCTCTGGAAACACCATATATTTT. Encoded protein: CASSYGYRRTSGNTIYF.